This TCR beta chain was captured in a study of T cell repertoires in cytomegalovirus infection (dated 2019 in TCRdb). About the full investigation: Recently identified HLA-C-restricted CMV epitopes, whose presentation resists viral immunomodulation, were targeted by peptide stimulations together with well-studied HLA-B-restricted epitopes. Donor HLA type was relevant to the analysis, because carriage of CMV infection together with the matching HLA type was indicated by public TCR beta signatures.

Study-wide conclusions, independent of this receptor: Carriers of CMV infection plus the relevant HLA type were discriminated by the cumulative frequency of public TCR beta family members in the study cohort and in an independent approximately 340-donor cohort. In the ex vivo response, HLA-C-restricted CMV-specific TCR beta clonotypes were dominant, and in two of eight donors the single most frequent clonotype came from this HLA-C-restricted group.

Ten or more counts support this clonotype. No antigen is known for it. No per-base quality is available; no much larger clone lies one base away. The sequencing machine was an Illumina HiSeq 1500. TCRdb trimmed public reads at Q25 via fastp, called clones via MiXCR and kept in-frame beta chains. Rows matching on CDR3 protein sequence are summarized as one entry with the most common DNA and genes. The table for this sample lists roughly 920,000 distinct CDR3 sequences; 25% to 40% of them were counted only once. Together, the top ten hold around an eighth of the sample. The intended sense of this specimen's treatment or condition label: in vitro stimulation with specific CMV peptide epitopes to enrich CMV-specific T cells. This TCR was recovered from a human donor in good health (CMV status not recorded). Some clones in this sample may be carry-over from other donors' samples. The specimen comprised cultured CD8+ T cells from PBMCs, sampled from culture after CMV antigen stimulation.

The nucleotide sequence is given as TGTGCCAGCAGTTTCTCCAGGGGCACAGATACGCAGTATTTT. This codes for CASSFSRGTDTQYF. Recombination joined TRBV28 with TRBJ2-3; TRBD1 is a weak D gene call, 5 bases matching. CDR1 and CDR2 were assigned from the germline V gene as MDHEN and SYDVKM. CDR3 length: 14 amino acids, cysteine to phenylalanine. Here the CDR3 DNA is all that survives: 42 bases in frame from base 1. A distance of 8 bases separates the germline ends of V and J, which lose 3 bases and 1 base respectively.